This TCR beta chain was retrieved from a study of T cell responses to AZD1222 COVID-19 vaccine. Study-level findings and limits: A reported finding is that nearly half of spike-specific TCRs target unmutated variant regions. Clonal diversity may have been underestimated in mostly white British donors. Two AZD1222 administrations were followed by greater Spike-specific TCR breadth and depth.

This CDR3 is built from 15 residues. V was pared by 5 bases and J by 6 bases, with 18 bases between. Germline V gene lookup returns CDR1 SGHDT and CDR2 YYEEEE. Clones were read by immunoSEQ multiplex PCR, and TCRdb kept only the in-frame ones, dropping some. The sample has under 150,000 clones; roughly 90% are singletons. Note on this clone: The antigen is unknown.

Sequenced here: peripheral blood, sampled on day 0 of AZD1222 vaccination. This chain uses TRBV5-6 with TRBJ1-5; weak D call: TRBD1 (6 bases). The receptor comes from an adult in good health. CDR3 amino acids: CASSSGGPIGQPQHF. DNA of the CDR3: TGTGCCAGCAGTTCTGGGGGCCCTATCGGTCAGCCCCAGCATTTT.